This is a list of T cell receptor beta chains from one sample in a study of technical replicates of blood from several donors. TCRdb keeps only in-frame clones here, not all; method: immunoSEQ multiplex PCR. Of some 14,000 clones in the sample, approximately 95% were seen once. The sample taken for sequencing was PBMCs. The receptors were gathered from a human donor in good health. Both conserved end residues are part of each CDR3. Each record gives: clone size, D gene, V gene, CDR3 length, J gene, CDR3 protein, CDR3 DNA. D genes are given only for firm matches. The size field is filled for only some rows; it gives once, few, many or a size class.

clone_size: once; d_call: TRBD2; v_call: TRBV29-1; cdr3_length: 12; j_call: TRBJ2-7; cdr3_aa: CSVGLAGGEQYF; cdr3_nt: TGCAGCGTAGGACTAGCGGGAGGCGAGCAGTACTTC
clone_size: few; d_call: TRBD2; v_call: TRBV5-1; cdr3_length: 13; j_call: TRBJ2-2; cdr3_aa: CASSWEGTGELFF; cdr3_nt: TGCGCCAGCAGCTGGGAGGGGACCGGGGAGCTGTTTTTT
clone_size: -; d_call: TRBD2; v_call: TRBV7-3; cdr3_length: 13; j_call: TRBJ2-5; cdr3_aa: CASSLREGETQYF; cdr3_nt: TGTGCCAGCAGCCTCAGGGAGGGAGAGACCCAGTACTTC
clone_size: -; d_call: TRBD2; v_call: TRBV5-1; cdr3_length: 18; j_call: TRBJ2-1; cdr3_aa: CASSFSGTSGWSYNEQFF; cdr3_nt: TGCGCCAGCAGCTTCTCCGGGACTAGCGGATGGTCCTACAATGAGCAGTTCTTC
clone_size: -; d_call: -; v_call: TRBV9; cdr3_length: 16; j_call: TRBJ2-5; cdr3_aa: CASTLTPKVEGETQYF; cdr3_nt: TGTGCCAGCACCCTAACACCAAAGGTCGAGGGAGAGACCCAGTACTTC
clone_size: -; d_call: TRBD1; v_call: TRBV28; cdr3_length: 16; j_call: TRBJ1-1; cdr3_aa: CATAKGTAPTSAEAFF; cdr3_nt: TGTGCCACCGCCAAGGGGACAGCGCCAACAAGCGCTGAAGCTTTCTTT
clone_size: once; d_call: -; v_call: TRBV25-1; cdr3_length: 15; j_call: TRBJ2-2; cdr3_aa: CASSGGAGDTGELFF; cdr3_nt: TGTGCCAGCAGTGGGGGGGCGGGGGACACCGGGGAGCTGTTTTTT
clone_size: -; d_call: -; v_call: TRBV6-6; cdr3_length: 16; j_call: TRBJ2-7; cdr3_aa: CASSYSTSVVSYEQYF; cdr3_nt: TGTGCCAGCAGTTACTCGACATCGGTGGTGTCCTACGAGCAGTACTTC
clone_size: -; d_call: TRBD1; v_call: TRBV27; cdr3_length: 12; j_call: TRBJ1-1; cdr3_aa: CASSSGGTEAFF; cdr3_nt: TGTGCCAGCAGTTCAGGGGGCACTGAAGCTTTCTTT
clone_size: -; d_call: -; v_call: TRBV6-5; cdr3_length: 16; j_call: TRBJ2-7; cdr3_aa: CASSYKAPGSIYEQYF; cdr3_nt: TGTGCCAGCAGTTACAAAGCGCCAGGGTCTATTTACGAGCAGTACTTC
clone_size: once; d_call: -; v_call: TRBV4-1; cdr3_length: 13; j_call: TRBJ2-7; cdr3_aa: CASSQDGLDEQYF; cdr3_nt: TGCGCCAGCAGCCAAGATGGTCTAGACGAGCAGTACTTC